This TCR beta chain is from a study of blood T cell repertoires in COVID-19. Study background: Donors in the United States, Italy and Spain gave samples during acute or convalescent COVID-19.

Per the original methods: Researchers report that nucleated cell counts were estimated from reference gene primer amplification. Method: immunoSEQ multiplex PCR; TCRdb's copy keeps in-frame clones and lacks some. V and J calls and clone size come straight from that table; D and trimming were deduced from the DNA. The table includes about 310,000 clones, roughly nine tenths detected once. The CDR3 length is 15 residues. CDR1 and CDR2 from the germline V gene are MNHEY and SVGAGI. Unmatched junction bases numbered 6, after V lost 8 bases and J lost 5 bases. The chain carries TRBV6-5 and TRBJ2-5; 15 nucleotides agree with TRBD2. Sequences were obtained from peripheral blood. The TCR sequence derives from a man in his late teens or twenties with active or convalescent COVID-19. CDR3 sequence reads: CASHGLAGGPETQYF. In DNA, the CDR3 is TGTGCCAGCCACGGACTAGCGGGAGGGCCTGAGACCCAGTACTTC.